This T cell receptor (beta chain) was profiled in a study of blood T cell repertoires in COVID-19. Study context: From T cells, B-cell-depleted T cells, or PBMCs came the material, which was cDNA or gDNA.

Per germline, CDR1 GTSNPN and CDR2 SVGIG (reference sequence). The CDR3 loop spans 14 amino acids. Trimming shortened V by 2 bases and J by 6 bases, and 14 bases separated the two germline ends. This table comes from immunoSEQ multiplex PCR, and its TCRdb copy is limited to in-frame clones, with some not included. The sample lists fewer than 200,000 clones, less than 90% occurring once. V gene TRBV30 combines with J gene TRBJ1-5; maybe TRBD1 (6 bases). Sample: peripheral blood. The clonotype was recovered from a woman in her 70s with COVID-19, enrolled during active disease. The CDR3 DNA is TGTGCCTGGAGTCACGGGGGGCGTACTCAGCCCCAGCATTTT. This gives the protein CAWSHGGRTQPQHF.